A selection of T cell receptor beta chains follows, all from one sample in a study of T cells in Graves' hyperthyroidism and ophthalmopathy. TCRdb analysed the multiplex PCR reads with MiXCR anew, one entry per CDR3 protein. This sample yields 500,000 to 750,000 distinct CDR3 sequences, of which 11% to 15% are seen a single time; less than 9% belongs to the top ten. The sample was blood. These receptors were taken from a young woman with Graves' ophthalmopathy. CDR3s leave out the opening cysteine and the closing phenylalanine or tryptophan. Size is stated for part of the rows, as once, few or many counts, or as a class when the clone is expanded.

V: TRBV6-1; J: TRBJ1-1; size: many; CDR3: ASGRELPTEAF
V: TRBV19; J: TRBJ2-1; size: few; CDR3: ASLSRDRDFSHEQF
V: TRBV7-7; J: TRBJ2-1; size: many; CDR3: ASSSGLAGFVNEQF
V: TRBV7-3; J: TRBJ1-2; size: NA; CDR3: ASSRLTTGADYGYI
V: TRBV30; J: TRBJ1-4; size: many; CDR3: AWSGGPNEKLF
V: TRBV29-1; J: TRBJ1-1; size: many; CDR3: SVVRDRVSTEAF
V: TRBV7-2; J: TRBJ1-1; size: few; CDR3: ASSPAHKNTEAF
V: TRBV28; J: TRBJ2-3; size: many; CDR3: ASSGTSLEDTQY
V: TRBV4-2; J: TRBJ1-6; size: few; CDR3: ASSRTEDNASPLH
V: TRBV6-1; J: TRBJ1-3; size: many; CDR3: ASAHRDDSGNTIY
V: TRBV3-1; J: TRBJ2-7; size: many; CDR3: ASSNTPGLVTYEQY
V: TRBV6-1; J: TRBJ2-7; size: NA; CDR3: ASSHGGTAREEQY
V: TRBV6-1; J: TRBJ2-3; size: NA; CDR3: ASRPSTDTQY
V: TRBV2; J: TRBJ2-7; size: many; CDR3: ASSETGLVPQEQY
V: TRBV7-9; J: TRBJ2-1; size: many; CDR3: ASSGRLAGRNEQF
V: TRBV7-3; J: TRBJ2-6; size: NA; CDR3: ASSLAPTGGASGANVLT
V: TRBV19; J: TRBJ2-1; size: few; CDR3: ASSIAPTTQQF
V: TRBV18; J: TRBJ2-7; size: NA; CDR3: ASSPPSNSYEQY
V: TRBV20-1; J: TRBJ1-5; size: NA; CDR3: SARDLGQGANQPQH
V: TRBV30; J: TRBJ2-2; size: few; CDR3: AWSVKTSGRAKSGELF
V: TRBV11-1; J: TRBJ1-1; size: NA; CDR3: ASGRTVNTEAF
V: TRBV27; J: TRBJ2-2; size: many; CDR3: ASSSGERYTGELF
V: TRBV9; J: TRBJ1-3; size: few; CDR3: ASDPGTSGNTIY
V: TRBV7-3; J: TRBJ2-7; size: few; CDR3: ASSLIRAGPAYEQY
V: TRBV28; J: TRBJ2-5; size: many; CDR3: ASSPGAQETQY
V: TRBV11-1; J: TRBJ2-2; size: few; CDR3: ASSLLTGLTGELF
V: TRBV7-9; J: TRBJ2-1; size: many; CDR3: ASSQRGDEQF
V: TRBV7-9; J: TRBJ2-3; size: many; CDR3: ASHCTDTQY
V: TRBV2; J: TRBJ1-5; size: NA; CDR3: ASELLRPGGARQPQH
V: TRBV24-1; J: TRBJ1-1; size: NA; CDR3: ATSVTGVPAF
V: TRBV7-9; J: TRBJ2-5; size: NA; CDR3: ASSSTWTSVVGETQY
V: TRBV30; J: TRBJ2-2; size: many; CDR3: AWSAFRDSLF
V: TRBV29-1; J: TRBJ2-1; size: many; CDR3: SVHRQGGNEQF
V: TRBV29-1; J: TRBJ2-3; size: many; CDR3: SGGSGSTDTQY
V: TRBV2; J: TRBJ2-5; size: many; CDR3: ASNGHWETQY
V: TRBV12-3/TRBV12-4; J: TRBJ2-7; size: many; CDR3: ASSLSGGTTYEQY
V: TRBV2; J: TRBJ2-3; size: many; CDR3: ASKLGQGASDTQY
V: TRBV4-1; J: TRBJ1-2; size: few; CDR3: ASSQDKRADGYT
V: TRBV9; J: TRBJ2-1; size: many; CDR3: ASSVVGTTSGSHEQF
V: TRBV4-1; J: TRBJ2-5; size: many; CDR3: ASSQVAGGQETQY
V: TRBV20-1; J: TRBJ2-2; size: many; CDR3: SARRGRGTGELF
V: TRBV28; J: TRBJ1-2; size: NA; CDR3: ASSSRDRGWEGYT
V: TRBV2; J: TRBJ1-2; size: few; CDR3: ASSRDRRNGYT
V: TRBV5-1; J: TRBJ2-3; size: many; CDR3: ASSRGTSEGTDTQY
V: TRBV6-1; J: TRBJ2-1; size: many; CDR3: ASSPPGLPSYNEQF
V: TRBV6-2/TRBV6-3; J: TRBJ1-5; size: many; CDR3: ASSYDGSPDQPQH
V: TRBV4-1; J: TRBJ2-7; size: NA; CDR3: ASSHPPRDRNYEQY
V: TRBV11-3; J: TRBJ2-1; size: many; CDR3: ASSARYEQF
V: TRBV7-2; J: TRBJ2-7; size: many; CDR3: ASSPILYRSYEQY
V: TRBV7-2; J: TRBJ2-7; size: few; CDR3: ASSEYRGSPYEQY
V: TRBV20-1; J: TRBJ2-7; size: many; CDR3: SARYIAGFPSYEQY
V: TRBV20-1; J: TRBJ2-7; size: many; CDR3: SARPPGTRYEQY
V: TRBV24-1; J: TRBJ1-2; size: many; CDR3: ATSEPTLNYGYT
V: TRBV7-3; J: TRBJ2-2; size: once; CDR3: ASSLTSRTGELF
V: TRBV20-1; J: TRBJ1-5; size: many; CDR3: SARDPREGGANQPQH